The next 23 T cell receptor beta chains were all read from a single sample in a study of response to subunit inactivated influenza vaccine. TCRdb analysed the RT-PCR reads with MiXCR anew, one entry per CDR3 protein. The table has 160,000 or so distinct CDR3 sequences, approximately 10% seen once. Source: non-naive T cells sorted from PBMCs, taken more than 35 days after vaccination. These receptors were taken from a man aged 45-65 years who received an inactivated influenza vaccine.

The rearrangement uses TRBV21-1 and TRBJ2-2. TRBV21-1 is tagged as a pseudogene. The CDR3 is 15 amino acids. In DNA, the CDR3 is TGTGCCAGCAGCAACCTTGAAGACCGCCCCGGGGAGCTGTTTTTT. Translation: CASSNLEDRPGELFF.

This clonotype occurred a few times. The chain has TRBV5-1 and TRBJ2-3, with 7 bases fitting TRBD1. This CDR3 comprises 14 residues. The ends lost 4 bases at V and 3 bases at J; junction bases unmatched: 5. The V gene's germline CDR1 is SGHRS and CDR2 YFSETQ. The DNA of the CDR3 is TGCGCCAGCAGCGGGGGACAGTCGACAGATACGCAGTATTTT. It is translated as CASSGGQSTDTQYF.

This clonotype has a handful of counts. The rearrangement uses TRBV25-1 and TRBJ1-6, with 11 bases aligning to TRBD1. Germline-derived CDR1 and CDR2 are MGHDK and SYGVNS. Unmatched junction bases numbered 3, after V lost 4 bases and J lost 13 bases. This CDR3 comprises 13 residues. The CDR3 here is CASSARDRGPLHF. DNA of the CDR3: TGTGCCAGCAGTGCGCGGGACAGGGGGCCCCTCCACTTT.

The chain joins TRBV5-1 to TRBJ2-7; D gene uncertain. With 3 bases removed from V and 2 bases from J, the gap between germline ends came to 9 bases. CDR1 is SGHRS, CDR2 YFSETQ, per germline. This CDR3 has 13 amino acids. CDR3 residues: CASSYREAYEQYF. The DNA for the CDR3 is TGCGCCAGCAGCTATAGGGAAGCCTACGAGCAGTACTTC.

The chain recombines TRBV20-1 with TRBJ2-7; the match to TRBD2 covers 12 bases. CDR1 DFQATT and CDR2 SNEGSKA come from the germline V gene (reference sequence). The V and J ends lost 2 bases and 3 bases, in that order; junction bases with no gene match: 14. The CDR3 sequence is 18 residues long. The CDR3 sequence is CSARPGRLAGGLSYEQYF. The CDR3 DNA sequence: TGCAGTGCTAGACCAGGACGCCTAGCGGGGGGGTTGAGCTACGAGCAGTACTTC.

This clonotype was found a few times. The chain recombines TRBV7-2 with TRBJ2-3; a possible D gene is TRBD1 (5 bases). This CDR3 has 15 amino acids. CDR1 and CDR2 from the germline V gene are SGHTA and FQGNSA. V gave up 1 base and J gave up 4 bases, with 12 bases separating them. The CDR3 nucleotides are TGTGCCAGCAGCTTAGACCAGGGCTTTGCAGATACGCAGTATTTT. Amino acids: CASSLDQGFADTQYF.

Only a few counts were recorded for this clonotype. The CDR3 DNA is TGCAGTGCTAGAGGGGGCTTTTATCGGGGTGGCTCCTACGAGCAGTACTTC. Translation: CSARGGFYRGGSYEQYF. The chain couples TRBV20-1 to TRBJ2-7; either TRBD1 or TRBD2 may supply D (5 bases each). This CDR3 region has 17 residues. Germline assignment: CDR1 DFQATT and CDR2 SNEGSKA (reference sequence). Deletions cut 1 base from V and 0 bases from J, with 19 bases between.

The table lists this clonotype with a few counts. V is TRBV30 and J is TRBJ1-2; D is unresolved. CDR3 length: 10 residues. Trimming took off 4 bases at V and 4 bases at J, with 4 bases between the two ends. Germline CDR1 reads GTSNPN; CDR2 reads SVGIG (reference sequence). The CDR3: CAWIGYGYTF. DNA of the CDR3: TGTGCCTGGATAGGCTATGGCTACACCTTC.

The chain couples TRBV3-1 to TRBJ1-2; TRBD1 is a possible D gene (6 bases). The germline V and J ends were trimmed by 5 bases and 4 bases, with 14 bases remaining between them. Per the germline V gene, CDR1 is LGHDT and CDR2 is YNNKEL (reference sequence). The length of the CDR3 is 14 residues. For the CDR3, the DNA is TGTGCCAGCAGCGAGGGGGGGGCCGGCTATGGCTACACCTTC. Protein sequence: CASSEGGAGYGYTF.

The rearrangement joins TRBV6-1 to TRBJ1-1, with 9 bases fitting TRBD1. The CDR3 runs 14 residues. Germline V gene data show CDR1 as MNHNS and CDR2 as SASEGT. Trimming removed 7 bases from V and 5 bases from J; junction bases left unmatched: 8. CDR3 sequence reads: CASTTGQGRTEAFF. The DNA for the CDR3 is TGTGCCAGCACCACCGGACAGGGGAGGACTGAAGCTTTCTTT.

The CDR3 nucleotides read TGTGCCAGCAGTTCGGGACAGGGAAGGGACTTGATCTACAATGAGCAGTTCTTC. Its translation is CASSSGQGRDLIYNEQFF. The genes are TRBV6-2 or TRBV6-3 and TRBJ2-1; 9 nucleotides align to TRBD1. The V gene end was trimmed by 4 bases and the J gene end by 3 bases; junction bases not matched to a gene: 13. Germline-derived CDR1 and CDR2 are MNHEY and SVGEGT. The length of the CDR3 is 18 residues.

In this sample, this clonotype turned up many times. CDR3 DNA: TGCAGTGCTAGAGAGTTCGGCGGGGGCCAAGAGACCCAGTACTTC. Its protein is CSAREFGGGQETQYF. This chain links TRBV20-1 with TRBJ2-5; 7 bases align to TRBD2. The CDR3 covers 15 residues. Germline V CDR1 and CDR2: DFQATT, SNEGSKA (reference sequence). V trimming: 0 bases; J trimming: 1 base; junction bases outside the gene matches: 5.

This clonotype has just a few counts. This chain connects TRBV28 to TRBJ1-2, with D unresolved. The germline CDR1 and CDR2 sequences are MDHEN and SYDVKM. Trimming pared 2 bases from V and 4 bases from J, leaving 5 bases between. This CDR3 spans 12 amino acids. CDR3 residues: CASSLRSYGYTF. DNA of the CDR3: TGTGCCAGCAGTTTAAGGAGCTATGGCTACACCTTC.

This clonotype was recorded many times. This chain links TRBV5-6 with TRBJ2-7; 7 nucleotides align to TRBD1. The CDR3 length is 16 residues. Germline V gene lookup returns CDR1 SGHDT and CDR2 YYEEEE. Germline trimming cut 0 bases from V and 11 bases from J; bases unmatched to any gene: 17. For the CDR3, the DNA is TGTGCCAGCAGCTTGGGGATATTGGGGGACAGAATGGGGGAGTACTTC. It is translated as CASSLGILGDRMGEYF.

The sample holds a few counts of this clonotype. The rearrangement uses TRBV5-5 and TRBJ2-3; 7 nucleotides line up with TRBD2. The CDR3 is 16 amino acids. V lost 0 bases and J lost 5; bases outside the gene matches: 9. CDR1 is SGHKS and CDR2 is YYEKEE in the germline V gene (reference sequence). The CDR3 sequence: CASSLVLASILDTQYF. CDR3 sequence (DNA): TGTGCCAGCAGCTTGGTACTAGCGTCGATTTTAGATACGCAGTATTTT.

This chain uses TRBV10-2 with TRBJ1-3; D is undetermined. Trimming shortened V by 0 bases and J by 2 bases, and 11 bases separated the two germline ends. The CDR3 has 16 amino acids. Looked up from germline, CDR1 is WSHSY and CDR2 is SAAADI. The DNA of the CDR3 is TGCGCCAGCAGTGAGTCGAAATCCGGAGCTGGAAACACCATATATTTT. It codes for CASSESKSGAGNTIYF.

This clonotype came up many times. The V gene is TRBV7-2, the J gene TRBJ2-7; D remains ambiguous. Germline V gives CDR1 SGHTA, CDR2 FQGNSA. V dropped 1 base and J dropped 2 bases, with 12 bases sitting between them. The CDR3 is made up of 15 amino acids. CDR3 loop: CASSLEPGPTYEQYF. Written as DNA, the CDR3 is TGTGCCAGCAGCTTAGAACCCGGGCCTACCTACGAGCAGTACTTC.

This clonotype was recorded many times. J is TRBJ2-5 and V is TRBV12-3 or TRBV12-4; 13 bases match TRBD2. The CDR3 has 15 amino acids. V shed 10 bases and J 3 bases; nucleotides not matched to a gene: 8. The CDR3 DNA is TGTGCCATCCGTGGACTAGCGGGAGACGAAGAGACCCAGTACTTC. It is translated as CAIRGLAGDEETQYF.

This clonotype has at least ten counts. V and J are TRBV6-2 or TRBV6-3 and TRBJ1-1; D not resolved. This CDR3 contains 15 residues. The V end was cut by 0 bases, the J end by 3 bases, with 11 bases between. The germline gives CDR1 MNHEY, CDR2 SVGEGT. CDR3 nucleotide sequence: TGTGCCAGCAGTTACTCGAGTACCAGACACACTGAAGCTTTCTTT. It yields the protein CASSYSSTRHTEAFF.

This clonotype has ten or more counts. DNA of the CDR3: TGTGCCAGCAGTTACTCAAGCGGGGGGGCCAACAATGAGCAGTTCTTC. Its translation: CASSYSSGGANNEQFF. This rearrangement joins TRBV6-2 or TRBV6-3 to TRBJ2-1, with 10 positions matching TRBD2. The V segment lost 0 bases and the J segment 5 bases; nucleotides outside the gene matches: 4. This CDR3 comprises 16 residues. Germline values: CDR1 MNHEY, CDR2 SVGEGT.

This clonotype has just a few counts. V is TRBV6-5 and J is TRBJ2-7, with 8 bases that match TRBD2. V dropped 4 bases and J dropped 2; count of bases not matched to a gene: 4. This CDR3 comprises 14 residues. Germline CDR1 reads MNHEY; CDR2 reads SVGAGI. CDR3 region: CASSSAGGPYEQYF. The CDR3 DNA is TGTGCCAGCAGTTCCGCGGGGGGACCCTACGAGCAGTACTTC.

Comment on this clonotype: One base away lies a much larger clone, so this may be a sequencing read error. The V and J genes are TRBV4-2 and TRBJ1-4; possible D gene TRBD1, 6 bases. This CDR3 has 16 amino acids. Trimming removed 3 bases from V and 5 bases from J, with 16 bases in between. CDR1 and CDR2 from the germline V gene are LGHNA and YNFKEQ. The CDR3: CASSHATGSENEKLFF. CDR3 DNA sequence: TGTGCCAGCAGCCATGCTACAGGGTCAGAGAATGAAAAACTGTTTTTT.

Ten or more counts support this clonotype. This CDR3 reads CASSLYPGQPQHF. The CDR3 DNA reads TGTGCCAGCAGCCTATATCCGGGACAGCCCCAGCATTTT. The V gene is TRBV7-2, the J gene TRBJ1-5; unclear D gene. The germline V and J ends were trimmed by 5 bases and 7 bases, with 12 bases remaining between them. Germline assignment: CDR1 SGHTA and CDR2 FQGNSA. The CDR3 extends over 13 amino acids.